The present TCR beta chain was sequenced within a study of CD8 T cells in ankylosing spondylitis. Findings of the study overall: From matched ankylosing spondylitis synovial fluid, disease-linked clones were reportedly recovered at significantly enriched levels. Within peripheral blood, clones linked to disease were CD8+ and relatively rare. Within ankylosing spondylitis blood, a TCR beta motif made up of under 10 highly homologous variants appeared to be characteristic. Prior work had noted some motif variants in reactive arthritis blood and synovial fluid.

A word on this clonotype: The antigen remains unidentified.

A single record per CDR3 protein comes from TCRdb applying MiXCR to the 5' RACE reads. The sample records about 390,000 distinct CDR3 sequences, around 20% being singletons. V was clipped by 4 bases and J by 5 bases, with 12 bases between them. CDR3 length: 13 residues. Per germline, CDR1 SGHRS and CDR2 YFSETQ. The chain joins TRBV5-1 to TRBJ1-1; D is unclear. The origin of this receptor is a male donor with ankylosing spondylitis. Sequenced: blood, either unsorted or a sorted T cell fraction (not recorded which). The CDR3 bases are TGCGCCAGCAGCCTTTTTAGGAGAACTGAAGCTTTCTTT. Translation: CASSLFRRTEAFF.